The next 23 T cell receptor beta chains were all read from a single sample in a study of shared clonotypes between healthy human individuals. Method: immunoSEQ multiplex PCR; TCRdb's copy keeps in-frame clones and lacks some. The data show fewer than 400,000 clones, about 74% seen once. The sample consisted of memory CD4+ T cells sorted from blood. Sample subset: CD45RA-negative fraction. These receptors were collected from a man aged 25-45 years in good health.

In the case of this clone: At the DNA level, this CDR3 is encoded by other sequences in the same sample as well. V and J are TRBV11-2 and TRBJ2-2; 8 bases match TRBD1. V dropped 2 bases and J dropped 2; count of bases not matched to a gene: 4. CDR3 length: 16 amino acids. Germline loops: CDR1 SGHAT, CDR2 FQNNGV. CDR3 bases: TGTGCCAGCAGCTTATTGGCAGGGGGCAACACCGGGGAGCTGTTTTTT. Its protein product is CASSLLAGGNTGELFF.

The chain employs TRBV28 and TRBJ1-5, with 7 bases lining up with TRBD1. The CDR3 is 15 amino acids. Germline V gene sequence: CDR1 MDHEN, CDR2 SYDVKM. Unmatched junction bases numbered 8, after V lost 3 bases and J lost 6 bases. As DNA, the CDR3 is TGTGCCAGCAGTTTTCTTGGACAGGCTGGTCAGCCCCAGCATTTT. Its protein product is CASSFLGQAGQPQHF.

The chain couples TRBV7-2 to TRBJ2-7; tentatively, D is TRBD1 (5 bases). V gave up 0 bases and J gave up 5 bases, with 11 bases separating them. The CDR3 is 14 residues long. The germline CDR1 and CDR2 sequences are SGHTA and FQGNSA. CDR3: CASSLADTRHEQYF. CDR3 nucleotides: TGTGCCAGCAGCTTAGCGGACACCCGTCACGAGCAGTACTTC.

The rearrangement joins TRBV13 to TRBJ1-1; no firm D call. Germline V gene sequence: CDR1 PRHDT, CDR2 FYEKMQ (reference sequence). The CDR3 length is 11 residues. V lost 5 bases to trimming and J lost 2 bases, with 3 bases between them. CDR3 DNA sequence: TGTGCCAGCAGCCATAACACTGAAGCTTTCTTT. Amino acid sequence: CASSHNTEAFF.

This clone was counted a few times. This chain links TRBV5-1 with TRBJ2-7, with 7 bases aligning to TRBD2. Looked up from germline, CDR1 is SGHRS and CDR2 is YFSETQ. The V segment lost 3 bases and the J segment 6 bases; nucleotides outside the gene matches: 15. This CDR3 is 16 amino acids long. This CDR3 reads CASSSEGGGRAIEQYF. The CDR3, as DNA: TGCGCCAGCAGCTCGGAAGGAGGCGGGAGAGCGATCGAGCAGTACTTC.

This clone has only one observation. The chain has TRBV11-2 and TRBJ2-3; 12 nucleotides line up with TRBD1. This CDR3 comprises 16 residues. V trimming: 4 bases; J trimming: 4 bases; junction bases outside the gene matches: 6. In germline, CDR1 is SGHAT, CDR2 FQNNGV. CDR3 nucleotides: TGTGCCAGCAGCTCGTCCGGGACAGGGGGCGCAGATACGCAGTATTTT. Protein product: CASSSSGTGGADTQYF.

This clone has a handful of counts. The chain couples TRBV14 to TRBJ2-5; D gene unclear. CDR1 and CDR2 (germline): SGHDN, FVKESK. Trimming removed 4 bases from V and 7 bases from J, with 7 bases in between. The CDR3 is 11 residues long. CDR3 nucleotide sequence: TGTGCCAGCAGCCGAGAGTGGACCCAGTACTTC. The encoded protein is CASSREWTQYF.

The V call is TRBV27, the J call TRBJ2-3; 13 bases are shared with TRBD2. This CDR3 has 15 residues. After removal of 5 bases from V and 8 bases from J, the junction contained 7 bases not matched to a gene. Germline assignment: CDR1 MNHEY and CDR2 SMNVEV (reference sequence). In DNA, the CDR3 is TGTGCCAGCAGTCTTGGACTAGCGGGAGCGGGTACGCAGTATTTT. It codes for CASSLGLAGAGTQYF.

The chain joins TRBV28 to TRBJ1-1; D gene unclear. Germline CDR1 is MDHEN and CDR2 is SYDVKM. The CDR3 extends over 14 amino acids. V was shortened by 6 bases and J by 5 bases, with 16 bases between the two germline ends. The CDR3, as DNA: TGTGCCAGCAGGAGGCAGCCGGGCTCGACTGAAGCTTTCTTT. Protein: CASRRQPGSTEAFF.

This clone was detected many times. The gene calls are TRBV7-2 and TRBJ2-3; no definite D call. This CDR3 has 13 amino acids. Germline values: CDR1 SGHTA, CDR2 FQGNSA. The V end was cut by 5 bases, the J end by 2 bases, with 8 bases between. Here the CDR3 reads CASSIENTDTQYF. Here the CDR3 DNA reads TGTGCCAGCAGCATCGAAAACACAGATACGCAGTATTTT.

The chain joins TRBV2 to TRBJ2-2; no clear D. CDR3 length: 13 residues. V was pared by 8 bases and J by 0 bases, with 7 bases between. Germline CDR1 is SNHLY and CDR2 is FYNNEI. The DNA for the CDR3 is TGTGCCAGCGGGGAAACGAACACCGGGGAGCTGTTTTTT. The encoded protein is CASGETNTGELFF.

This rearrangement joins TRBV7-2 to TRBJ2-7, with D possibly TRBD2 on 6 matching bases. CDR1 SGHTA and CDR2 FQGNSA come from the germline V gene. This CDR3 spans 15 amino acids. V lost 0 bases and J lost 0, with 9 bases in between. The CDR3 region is CASSLAGGSSYEQYF. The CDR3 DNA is TGTGCCAGCAGCTTAGCGGGGGGAAGCTCCTACGAGCAGTACTTC.

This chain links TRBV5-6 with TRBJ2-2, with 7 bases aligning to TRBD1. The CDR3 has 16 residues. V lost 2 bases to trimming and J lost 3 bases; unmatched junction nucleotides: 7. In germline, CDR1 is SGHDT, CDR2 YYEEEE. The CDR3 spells CASSFQGQTYTGELFF. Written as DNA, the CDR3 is TGTGCCAGCAGCTTCCAGGGACAGACCTACACCGGGGAGCTGTTTTTT.

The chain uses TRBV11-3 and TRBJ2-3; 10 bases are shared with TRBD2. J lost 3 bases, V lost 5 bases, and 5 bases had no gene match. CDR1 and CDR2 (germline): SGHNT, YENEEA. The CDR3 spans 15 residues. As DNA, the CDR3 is TGTGCCAGCAGCCGTAGCGGGAGGAGGACAGATACGCAGTATTTT. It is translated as CASSRSGRRTDTQYF.

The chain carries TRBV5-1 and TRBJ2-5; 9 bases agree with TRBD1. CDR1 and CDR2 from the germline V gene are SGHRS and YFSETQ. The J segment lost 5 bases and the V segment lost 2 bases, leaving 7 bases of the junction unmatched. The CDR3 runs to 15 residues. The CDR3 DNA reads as TGCGCCAGCAGCTTACAGGGGGCAATTTCGGAGACCCAGTACTTC. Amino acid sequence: CASSLQGAISETQYF.

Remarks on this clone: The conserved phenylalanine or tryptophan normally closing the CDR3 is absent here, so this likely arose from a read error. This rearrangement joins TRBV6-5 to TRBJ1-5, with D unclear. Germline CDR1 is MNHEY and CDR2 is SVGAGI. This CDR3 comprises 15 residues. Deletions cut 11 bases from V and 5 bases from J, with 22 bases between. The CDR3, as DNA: TGTGCCTCTCAACCGGGGAACCAACTGTATCAGCCCCAGCATTCT. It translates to CASQPGNQLYQPQHS.

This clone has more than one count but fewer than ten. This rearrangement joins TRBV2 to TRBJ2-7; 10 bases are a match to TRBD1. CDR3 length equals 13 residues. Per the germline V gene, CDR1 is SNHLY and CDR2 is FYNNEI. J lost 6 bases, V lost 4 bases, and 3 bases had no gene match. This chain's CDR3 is CASSAGTGVEQYF. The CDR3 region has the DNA TGTGCCAGCAGTGCCGGGACAGGGGTCGAGCAGTACTTC.

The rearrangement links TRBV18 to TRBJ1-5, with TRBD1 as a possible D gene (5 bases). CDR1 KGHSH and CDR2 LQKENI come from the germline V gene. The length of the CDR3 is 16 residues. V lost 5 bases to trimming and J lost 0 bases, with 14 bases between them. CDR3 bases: TGTGCCAGCTCAAGGCAGGGCCACTATAGCAATCAGCCCCAGCATTTT. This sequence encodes CASSRQGHYSNQPQHF. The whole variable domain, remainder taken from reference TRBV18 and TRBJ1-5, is NAGVMQNPRHLVRRRGQEARLRCSPMKGHSHVYWYRQLPEEGLKFMVYLQKENIIDESGMPKERFSAEFPKEGPSILRIQQVVRGDSAAYFCASSRQGHYSNQPQHFGDGTRLSIL.

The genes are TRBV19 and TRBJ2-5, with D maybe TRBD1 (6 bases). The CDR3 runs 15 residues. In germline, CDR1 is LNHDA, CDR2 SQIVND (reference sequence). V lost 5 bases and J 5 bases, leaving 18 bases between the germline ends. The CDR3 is CASSLSQGSGETQYF. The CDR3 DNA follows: TGTGCCAGTAGTTTATCACAGGGATCGGGGGAGACCCAGTACTTC.

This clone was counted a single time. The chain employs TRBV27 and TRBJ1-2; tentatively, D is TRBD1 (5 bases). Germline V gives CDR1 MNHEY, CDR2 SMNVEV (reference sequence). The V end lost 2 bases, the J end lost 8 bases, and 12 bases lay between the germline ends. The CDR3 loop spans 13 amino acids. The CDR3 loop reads CASSLRDSGGYTF. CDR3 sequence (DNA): TGTGCCAGCAGTTTAAGAGACAGTGGGGGCTACACCTTC.

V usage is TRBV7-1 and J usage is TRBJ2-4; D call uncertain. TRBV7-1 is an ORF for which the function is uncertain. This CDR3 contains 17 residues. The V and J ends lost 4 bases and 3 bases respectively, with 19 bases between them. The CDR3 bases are TGTGCCAGCAGCTTGGGCGGAACTGTGAACGTCAAAAACATTCAGTACTTC. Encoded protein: CASSLGGTVNVKNIQYF.

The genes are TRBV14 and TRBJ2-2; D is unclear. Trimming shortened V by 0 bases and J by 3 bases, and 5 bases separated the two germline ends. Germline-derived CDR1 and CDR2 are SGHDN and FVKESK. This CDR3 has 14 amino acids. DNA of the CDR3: TGTGCCAGCAGCCAAGAAGCTTACACCGGGGAGCTGTTTTTT. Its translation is CASSQEAYTGELFF.

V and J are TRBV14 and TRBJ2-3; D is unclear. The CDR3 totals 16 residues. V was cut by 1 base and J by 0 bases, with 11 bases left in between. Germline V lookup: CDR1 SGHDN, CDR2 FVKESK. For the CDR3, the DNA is TGTGCCAGCAGCCAAGTCGCTTTCAGTAGCACAGATACGCAGTATTTT. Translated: CASSQVAFSSTDTQYF.